The clone carrying this TCR beta chain appeared a single time. What it binds is not known. 13 Jbeta primers and 60 Vbeta primers were used for the PCR. Here immunoSEQ multiplex PCR was the method, and the copy in TCRdb shows in-frame clones only, minus some. The sample carries about 150,000 clones, roughly 80% recorded once. Trimming took off 5 bases at V and 2 bases at J, with 16 bases between the two ends. This CDR3 is built from 15 residues. Germline V lookup: CDR1 SEHNR, CDR2 FQNEAQ (reference sequence). These data originate in a study of cytomegalovirus exposure and HLA in healthy donors. Whole-study context: Samples from HLA-typed donors yielded about 85 million unique TCRs in an early data release. Clustering assigned 81% of the 350 to 400 genotyped donors to the Caucasian-associated ancestry cluster.

General study points: TCR beta chains numbering under 200 were designated cytomegalovirus-associated.

V and J are TRBV7-9 and TRBJ2-7; a possible D gene is TRBD1 (5 bases). The receptor was isolated from a human donor in good health. Source material: PBMCs. CDR3 DNA sequence: TGTGCCAGCAGCCGAAGGGGCCTTTCCCCCTACGAGCAGTACTTC. Its protein is CASSRRGLSPYEQYF.